This T cell receptor beta chain derives from a study of blood T cell repertoires in COVID-19. For the study at large: COVID-19 samples from acute and convalescent phases originated in the United States, Italy and Spain. Nucleic acid was either cDNA or gDNA, and it came from T cells, B-cell-depleted T cells, or PBMCs.

The CDR3 contains 16 residues. CDR1 and CDR2 from the germline V gene are SGDLS and YYNGEE. V shed 4 bases, J shed 6 bases, and the junction held 9 bases outside the gene matches. In the original analysis: It was from reference gene primer amplification that nucleated cell counts were estimated. The protocol was immunoSEQ multiplex PCR, while the TCRdb copy is restricted to in-frame clones and leaves out a portion. The DNA gave D and trimming, while V, J and clone size come from that table. The table includes roughly 100,000 clones, roughly 80% detected once. Specimen: peripheral blood. The sequence came from a man aged 65-85 years with active or convalescent COVID-19. This sequence joins TRBV9 and TRBJ2-7; 14 bases are a match to TRBD2. The DNA for the CDR3 is TGTGCCAGCAGCCCCCGACTAGCGGGAGGGCCTGTCGAGCAGTACTTC. Its protein is CASSPRLAGGPVEQYF.